This passage covers 29 T cell receptor beta chains from one sample sequenced in a study of Ad26.COV2.S vaccination and SARS-CoV-2 variants. Sample treatment: around 19 received Ad26.COV2.S at low or high dose, single or two shots; roughly five received placebo; per-sample allocation not given. Material that was analyzed had been drawn on day 63 after the first vaccine or placebo injection. This table comes from immunoSEQ multiplex PCR, and its TCRdb copy is limited to in-frame clones, with some not included. The sample lists 320,000 or so clones, 85% to 90% seen once, with approximately 5% in the top ten. The source was peripheral blood, collected in a trial of Ad26.COV2.S vaccine versus placebo. The receptors derive from a person aged 18-60 years who received the Ad26.COV2.S COVID-19 vaccine or a placebo.

This clone was seen only a few times. The rearrangement joins TRBV11-2 to TRBJ1-1; a weak D match, TRBD1 (5 bases). V lost 8 bases, J lost 2 bases, and 18 bases lay in between. Germline CDR1 is SGHAT and CDR2 is FQNNGV. This CDR3 has 15 residues. The CDR3: CASQGELDLNTEAFF. The CDR3, as DNA: TGTGCCAGCCAAGGGGAGCTGGATCTCAACACTGAAGCTTTCTTT.

V is TRBV4-3 and J is TRBJ2-1, with D maybe TRBD1 (7 bases). Between the trimmed V and J ends, which lost 1 base and 12 bases, there was a span of 34 bases. This CDR3 is 20 amino acids long. Germline assignment: CDR1 LGHNA and CDR2 YSLEER. CDR3 bases: TGCGCCAGCAGCCAAGCTTGGGAGGACGCAGGTGACCCATCCCGGACAGGGCAGTTCTTC. As protein: CASSQAWEDAGDPSRTGQFF.

This clone was recorded only once. The chain is built from TRBV20-1 and TRBJ2-3; unclear D gene. Germline V gene sequence: CDR1 DFQATT, CDR2 SNEGSKA (reference sequence). V lost 6 bases to trimming and J lost 3 bases, with 7 bases between them. The CDR3 totals 11 residues. The CDR3 DNA reads as TGCAGTGCCACAGAGACAGATACGCAGTATTTT. It specifies CSATETDTQYF.

CDR3 amino acids: CASRRGRTSGRADTQYF. In nucleotides, the CDR3 is TGTGCCAGTAGACGGGGCAGGACTAGCGGGAGGGCAGATACGCAGTATTTT. The J gene is TRBJ2-3, the V gene TRBV19, with 15 positions matching TRBD2. Trimming cost V 6 bases and J 4 bases; bases outside gene matches: 8. There are 17 residues in the CDR3. In germline, CDR1 is LNHDA, CDR2 SQIVND (reference sequence).

The chain carries TRBV4-3 and TRBJ1-2; the D is unclear. Trimming pared 0 bases from V and 0 bases from J, leaving 11 bases between. The CDR3 extends over 16 amino acids. Germline values: CDR1 LGHNA, CDR2 YSLEER. Here the CDR3 reads CASSQEYSPSNYGYTF. CDR3 coding DNA: TGCGCCAGCAGCCAAGAGTATTCTCCTTCTAACTATGGCTACACCTTC.

The chain uses TRBV12-5 and TRBJ1-4, with D tentatively TRBD1 (5 bases). Germline assignment: CDR1 LGHNT and CDR2 FRNRAP. The V gene lost 0 bases and the J gene lost 0 bases, with 20 bases spanning the gap. CDR3 length: 20 residues. The CDR3 nucleotides read TGTGCTAGTGGTTTGGTTACCGGAGGGACGACAAAGACAACTAATGAAAAACTGTTTTTT. This codes for CASGLVTGGTTKTTNEKLFF.

This clone appeared a single time. V usage is TRBV7-9 and J usage is TRBJ1-1; D is unresolved. CDR1 is SEHNR and CDR2 is FQNEAQ in the germline V gene (reference sequence). The CDR3 loop spans 12 amino acids. Trimming cost V 4 bases and J 3 bases, with 6 bases left between them. CDR3 nucleotide sequence: TGTGCCAGCAGCTCAGACTACACTGAAGCTTTCTTT. The encoded protein is CASSSDYTEAFF.

This chain connects TRBV6-1 to TRBJ2-4; possible D gene TRBD2, 6 bases. In germline, CDR1 is MNHNS, CDR2 SASEGT. V gave up 7 bases and J gave up 9 bases, with 22 bases separating them. The length of the CDR3 is 15 residues. The CDR3, as DNA: TGTGCCAGCACCGAGTCGGGGGACGGGATGTTCATTCAGTACTTC. As protein: CASTESGDGMFIQYF.

This clone was recorded once. The chain recombines TRBV11-1 with TRBJ2-1; D is uncertain. Trimming took 0 bases from V and 8 from J, leaving 11 bases between them. This CDR3 region has 14 residues. CDR1 is SGHAT, CDR2 FQDESV, per germline (reference sequence). The DNA of the CDR3 is TGTGCCAGCAGCTTAGCGCGTGGGATCGATGAGCAGTTCTTC. It specifies CASSLARGIDEQFF. The full variable domain, in which reference TRBV11-1 and TRBJ2-1 provide the parts outside the CDR3, is EAEVAQSPRYKITEKSQAVAFWCDPISGHATLYWYRQILGQGPELLVQFQDESVVDDSQLPKDRFSAERLKGVDSTLKIQPAELGDSAMYLCASSLARGIDEQFFGPGTRLTVL.

This clone was seen a handful of times. The chain employs TRBV7-6 and TRBJ1-4; unclear D gene. This CDR3 spans 11 amino acids. CDR1 is SGHVS, CDR2 FNYEAQ, per germline. V was pared by 5 bases and J by 5 bases, with 3 bases between. The CDR3, as DNA: TGTGCCAGCAGCGCCAATGAAAAACTGTTTTTT. The encoded protein is CASSANEKLFF.

V is TRBV28 and J is TRBJ2-2; perhaps TRBD2 as D (7 bases). CDR1 is MDHEN and CDR2 is SYDVKM in the germline V gene. The CDR3 consists of 15 residues. The germline V and J ends were trimmed by 4 bases and 5 bases, with 14 bases remaining between them. The CDR3 reads CASSSPGRGTGELFF. In DNA form, the CDR3 reads TGTGCCAGCAGTTCCCCAGGGAGGGGGACCGGGGAGCTGTTTTTT.

About this clone itself: This CDR3 is also generated by other DNA sequences in the sample. The V and J genes are TRBV12-3 or TRBV12-4 and TRBJ1-1; D is uncertain. This CDR3 comprises 13 residues. The germline V and J ends were trimmed by 0 bases and 0 bases, with 2 bases remaining between them. CDR3 sequence reads: CASSLAVNTEAFF. The CDR3 nucleotides read TGTGCCAGCAGTTTAGCGGTGAACACTGAAGCTTTCTTT.

The chain uses TRBV20-1 and TRBJ2-1, with unresolved D. V was pared by 3 bases and J by 7 bases, with 10 bases between. The CDR3 has 12 amino acids. The germline gives CDR1 DFQATT, CDR2 SNEGSKA (reference sequence). Here the CDR3 DNA reads TGCAGTGCTAGTTCTATAGGGAATGAGCAGTTCTTC. Its protein is CSASSIGNEQFF.

The chain links TRBV2 to TRBJ2-3, with a tentative D call TRBD2 (6 bases). CDR3 length equals 14 residues. The germline V gene encodes CDR1 SNHLY and CDR2 FYNNEI. With 6 bases removed from V and 2 bases from J, the gap between germline ends came to 12 bases. CDR3 in amino acids: CASRTRSYTDTQYF. The CDR3 DNA reads TGTGCCAGCAGGACTAGGAGCTACACAGATACGCAGTATTTT.

J is TRBJ1-5 and V is TRBV27; no clear D. Germline V lookup: CDR1 MNHEY, CDR2 SMNVEV (reference sequence). CDR3 length: 15 amino acids. V was pared by 6 bases and J by 0 bases, with 12 bases between. The CDR3 reads CASREQNYSNQPQHF. The CDR3 nucleotides read TGTGCCAGCAGGGAACAGAACTATAGCAATCAGCCCCAGCATTTT.

This clone was seen just once. V usage is TRBV6-2 or TRBV6-3 and J usage is TRBJ2-7; 7 nucleotides line up with TRBD1. The CDR3 has 13 residues. Germline loops: CDR1 MNHEY, CDR2 SVGEGT. V shed 6 bases and J 2 bases; nucleotides not matched to a gene: 4. CDR3 sequence: CASSRDSPYEQYF. For the CDR3, the DNA is TGTGCCAGCAGCCGGGACAGTCCCTACGAGCAGTACTTC.

The chain recombines TRBV4-3 with TRBJ1-2, with 9 nucleotides matching TRBD1. After removal of 4 bases from V and 3 bases from J, the junction contained 6 bases not matched to a gene. CDR1 and CDR2 from the germline V gene are LGHNA and YSLEER. This CDR3 has 15 amino acids. This CDR3 reads CASSPWTGADYGYTF. In DNA, the CDR3 is TGCGCCAGCAGCCCTTGGACAGGGGCTGACTATGGCTACACCTTC.

The rearrangement joins TRBV19 to TRBJ1-1, with D possibly being TRBD1 (5 bases). The germline V and J ends were trimmed by 3 bases and 4 bases, with 15 bases remaining between them. CDR1 LNHDA and CDR2 SQIVND come from the germline V gene (reference sequence). The CDR3 covers 15 residues. The CDR3, as DNA: TGTGCCAGTAGTATTATGGTTGGGGGATCCACTGAAGCTTTCTTT. This translates into CASSIMVGGSTEAFF.

This chain joins TRBV6-6 and TRBJ1-2; 8 nucleotides align to TRBD1. The CDR3 has 12 residues. The J segment lost 2 bases and the V segment lost 7 bases, leaving 0 bases of the junction unmatched. The V gene's germline CDR1 is MNHNY and CDR2 SVGAGI (reference sequence). The CDR3 coding sequence is TGTGCCAGCACAGGGGGCAACTATGGCTACACCTTC. It yields the protein CASTGGNYGYTF.

The gene calls are TRBV28 and TRBJ2-6; no clear D. The ends were cut back, 1 base at V and 2 bases at J, with 0 bases in the middle. This CDR3 region has 13 residues. Germline V gene sequence: CDR1 MDHEN, CDR2 SYDVKM. CDR3 protein: CASSLSGANVLTF. In DNA form, the CDR3 reads TGTGCCAGCAGTTTATCTGGGGCCAACGTCCTGACTTTC. Combining the CDR3 with reference TRBV28 and TRBJ2-6 gives the whole variable domain DVKVTQSSRYLVKRTGEKVFLECVQDMDHENMFWYRQDPGLGLRLIYFSYDVKMKEKGDIPEGYSVSREKKERFSLILESASTNQTSMYLCASSLSGANVLTFGAGSRLTVL.

This sequence joins TRBV29-1 and TRBJ1-2; perhaps TRBD1 as D (5 bases). The ends were cut back, 1 base at V and 4 bases at J, with 16 bases in the middle. CDR1 is SQVTM, CDR2 ANQGSEA, per germline. This CDR3 is 15 amino acids long. CDR3 nucleotide sequence: TGCAGCGTTGAAGCCGGGACCAGTGTGAGCTATGGCTACACCTTC. It translates to CSVEAGTSVSYGYTF.

A few counts support this clone. The sample holds other DNA sequences that translate to the same CDR3. The chain combines TRBV4-2 with TRBJ1-1, with D uncertain. The V gene lost 1 base and the J gene lost 0 bases, with 6 bases spanning the gap. The germline CDR1 and CDR2 sequences are LGHNA and YNFKEQ. The CDR3 consists of 14 residues. CDR3 protein: CASSQGSLNTEAFF. The CDR3 DNA is TGTGCCAGCAGCCAAGGGAGTCTGAACACTGAAGCTTTCTTT.

The chain is built from TRBV18 and TRBJ1-1, with D uncertain. This CDR3 spans 14 amino acids. The V end lost 0 bases, the J end lost 1 base, and 6 bases lay between the germline ends. The germline V gene encodes CDR1 KGHSH and CDR2 LQKENI. The CDR3 region is CASSPPSGNTEAFF. The CDR3 region has the DNA TGTGCCAGCTCACCACCGTCGGGGAACACTGAAGCTTTCTTT.

The chain recombines TRBV29-1 with TRBJ1-4, with 9 bases matching TRBD1. CDR3 size: 14 residues. V lost 3 bases, J lost 11 bases, and 10 bases stayed unmatched. Germline-derived CDR1 and CDR2 are SQVTM and ANQGSEA. DNA of the CDR3: TGCAGCGTTGAGGGACAGGGTTCCCTTGGGAAACTGTTTTTT. It translates to CSVEGQGSLGKLFF.

V is TRBV19 and J is TRBJ1-5; D call uncertain. CDR1 and CDR2 from the germline V gene are LNHDA and SQIVND (reference sequence). Deletions cut 2 bases from V and 6 bases from J, with 5 bases between. The CDR3 has 12 amino acids. In DNA form, the CDR3 reads TGTGCCAGTAGTATAAGAGGTCAGCCCCAGCATTTT. Translation: CASSIRGQPQHF.

The chain is built from TRBV19 and TRBJ2-3, with TRBD2 as a possible D gene (5 bases). CDR1 is LNHDA, CDR2 SQIVND, per germline (reference sequence). Deletions cut 9 bases from V and 0 bases from J, with 13 bases between. CDR3 size: 14 residues. CDR3 sequence: CASTSGMSTDTQYF. The DNA of the CDR3 is TGTGCCAGCACTTCGGGGATGAGCACAGATACGCAGTATTTT.

This chain links TRBV27 with TRBJ1-1, with D tentatively TRBD1 (5 bases). Germline V CDR1 and CDR2: MNHEY, SMNVEV (reference sequence). The CDR3 is made up of 15 amino acids. With 2 bases removed from V and 4 bases from J, the gap between germline ends came to 14 bases. The CDR3 loop reads CASSLGVRVGTEAFF. CDR3 coding DNA: TGTGCCAGCAGTTTAGGTGTCAGGGTAGGCACTGAAGCTTTCTTT.

V gene TRBV5-6 combines with J gene TRBJ1-2; no definite D call. Trimming cost V 5 bases and J 3 bases, with 8 bases left between them. Germline CDR1 reads SGHDT; CDR2 reads YYEEEE. The CDR3 loop spans 12 amino acids. The CDR3 region is CASRGIDYGYTF. The CDR3 DNA is TGTGCCAGCAGGGGTATTGACTATGGCTACACCTTC.

The genes are TRBV25-1 and TRBJ1-2; D is ambiguous. The CDR3 has 13 amino acids. V dropped 3 bases and J dropped 7 bases, with 12 bases sitting between them. Germline V gene lookup returns CDR1 MGHDK and CDR2 SYGVNS. CDR3 bases: TGTGCCAGCAGTGACCCGATGGGTGCTGGCTACACCTTC. Encoded protein: CASSDPMGAGYTF.